These 23 T cell receptor beta chains were sequenced from one sample in a study of cytomegalovirus exposure and HLA in healthy donors. A multiplex PCR was run with 60 Vbeta primers and 13 Jbeta primers. Here immunoSEQ multiplex PCR was the method, and the copy in TCRdb shows in-frame clones only, minus some. This sample has roughly 120,000 clones; about 77% occur once, and the top ten carry 5.4%. Sequencing was carried out using PBMCs. These receptor sequences come from a woman in her twenties or thirties in good health and CMV-seropositive.

The genes are TRBV6-1 and TRBJ1-6, with D perhaps matching TRBD1 (5 bases). The germline V gene encodes CDR1 MNHNS and CDR2 SASEGT. The CDR3 length is 13 residues. V was shortened by 6 bases and J by 7 bases, with 10 bases between the two germline ends. Here the CDR3 DNA reads TGTGCCAGCAGCCAGGGATCGAATTCACCCCTCCACTTT. This gives the protein CASSQGSNSPLHF.

The chain has TRBV30 and TRBJ2-7; maybe TRBD2 (6 bases). V was trimmed by 5 bases and J by 3 bases, leaving 8 bases between them. This CDR3 is 11 amino acids long. Per germline, CDR1 GTSNPN and CDR2 SVGIG (reference sequence). The CDR3 bases are TGTGCCTGGGAGACTAGCTACGAGCAGTACTTC. Translating gives CAWETSYEQYF.

The chain is built from TRBV5-1 and TRBJ2-7, with D perhaps matching TRBD1 (5 bases). Trimming shortened V by 0 bases and J by 3 bases, and 7 bases separated the two germline ends. There are 13 residues in the CDR3. Germline V gives CDR1 SGHRS, CDR2 YFSETQ. CDR3 protein: CASSLDRSYEQYF. CDR3 bases: TGCGCCAGCAGCTTGGACAGGAGCTACGAGCAGTACTTC.

A few counts support this clone. The V call is TRBV10-3, the J call TRBJ2-3; 14 nucleotides agree with TRBD2. With V trimmed by 10 bases and J by 3 bases, 3 bases remained unmatched. The CDR3 runs to 14 residues. Germline assignment: CDR1 ENHRY and CDR2 SYGVKD. The CDR3 reads CATGTSGRTDTQYF. CDR3 in DNA: TGTGCCACCGGGACTAGCGGGAGAACAGATACGCAGTATTTT.

This clone was counted between two and nine times. The same CDR3 also results from other DNA sequences found in this sample. V gene TRBV5-1 combines with J gene TRBJ2-5, with D possibly matching TRBD2 (7 bases). The CDR3 runs to 14 residues. V lost 4 bases to trimming and J lost 5 bases, with 15 bases between them. Germline CDR1 is SGHRS and CDR2 is YFSETQ. CDR3 in DNA: TGCGCCAGCAGCGGGGGCCAGGGAGGGGAGACCCAGTACTTC. Translated, it gives CASSGGQGGETQYF.

This rearrangement joins TRBV10-3 to TRBJ2-3, with D perhaps TRBD2 (6 bases). The CDR3 is made up of 12 amino acids. V was shortened by 9 bases and J by 2 bases, with 9 bases between the two germline ends. CDR1 and CDR2 from the germline V gene are ENHRY and SYGVKD. The CDR3 nucleotides are TGTGCCATTGGGGGGACCACAGATACGCAGTATTTT. It is translated as CAIGGTTDTQYF.

J is TRBJ2-7 and V is TRBV11-2; D not certain. This CDR3 is 12 amino acids long. CDR1 and CDR2 from the germline V gene are SGHAT and FQNNGV. V lost 1 base to trimming and J lost 4 bases, with 5 bases between them. The CDR3, as DNA: TGTGCCAGCAGCTTAGTGCGTTACGAGCAGTACTTC. This translates into CASSLVRYEQYF.

The chain couples TRBV10-3 to TRBJ1-2; D gene unclear. V was pared by 8 bases and J by 4 bases, with 14 bases between. This CDR3 contains 13 residues. Germline CDR1 ENHRY, CDR2 SYGVKD. The CDR3 bases are TGTGCCATCTCTACAACGGGGATCTATGGCTACACCTTC. Translated: CAISTTGIYGYTF.

The J gene is TRBJ2-1, the V gene TRBV5-1, with TRBD2 identical over 9 bases. The V and J ends lost 7 bases and 8 bases, in that order; junction bases with no gene match: 7. The germline V gene encodes CDR1 SGHRS and CDR2 YFSETQ. The CDR3 covers 13 residues. CDR3 nucleotide sequence: TGCGCCAGCGGGGTTAGCGGGAGAGATGAGCAGTTCTTC. This encodes CASGVSGRDEQFF.

The chain couples TRBV4-2 to TRBJ1-1; possible D gene TRBD1, 5 bases. This CDR3 is 15 amino acids long. Germline V CDR1 and CDR2: LGHNA, YNFKEQ. Trimming stripped 0 bases from V and 5 bases from J, with 13 bases between. In nucleotides, the CDR3 is TGTGCCAGCAGCCAAGAGGTAGGGGCAGGGACTGAAGCTTTCTTT. It translates to CASSQEVGAGTEAFF.

The chain carries TRBV7-6 and TRBJ2-7; no clear D gene. Trimming left V 0 bases short and J 1 base short, with 7 bases between. The CDR3 has 14 amino acids. Germline V gene lookup returns CDR1 SGHVS and CDR2 FNYEAQ. CDR3 protein: CASSLAAGSYEQYF. In DNA, the CDR3 is TGTGCCAGCAGCTTAGCGGCCGGGTCCTACGAGCAGTACTTC. Variable domain in full (rest from reference TRBV7-6 and TRBJ2-7): GAGVSQSPRYKVTKRGQDVALRCDPISGHVSLYWYRQALGQGPEFLTYFNYEAQQDKSGLPNDRFSAERPEGSISTLTIQRTEQRDSAMYRCASSLAAGSYEQYFGPGTRLTVT.

This clone appeared a single time. The rearrangement uses TRBV7-2 and TRBJ2-3, with D hard to call. The CDR3 loop spans 12 amino acids. Trimming cost V 3 bases and J 7 bases, with 8 bases left between them. From germline, CDR1 is SGHTA and CDR2 FQGNSA. The CDR3 DNA follows: TGTGCCAGCAGCTTGTCAGGAAATACGCAGTATTTT. It codes for CASSLSGNTQYF. The whole variable domain, filled in from reference TRBV7-2 and TRBJ2-3, reads GAGVSQSPSNKVTEKGKDVELRCDPISGHTALYWYRQSLGQGLEFLIYFQGNSAPDKSGLPSDRFSAERTGGSVSTLTIQRTQQEDSAVYLCASSLSGNTQYFGPGTRLTVL.

The V gene is TRBV2, the J gene TRBJ2-5; 8 nucleotides agree with TRBD2. The CDR3 spans 11 residues. Germline assignment: CDR1 SNHLY and CDR2 FYNNEI. Trimming cost V 3 bases and J 14 bases; bases outside gene matches: 5. DNA of the CDR3: TGTGCCAGCAGTGAGCGGGGGGCCTTATACTTC. Translated, it gives CASSERGALYF.

As DNA, the CDR3 is TGTGCCAGCAGCGTAGTAGGGACAAGCTACAATGAGCAGTTCTTC. It codes for CASSVVGTSYNEQFF. The chain employs TRBV9 and TRBJ2-1; a possible D gene is TRBD1 (6 bases). Deletions cut 0 bases from V and 3 bases from J, with 10 bases between. This CDR3 has 15 residues. Per the germline V gene, CDR1 is SGDLS and CDR2 is YYNGEE.

The table lists this clone with a count of one. The J gene is TRBJ1-5, the V gene TRBV4-1; D possibly corresponds to TRBD1 (5 bases). Germline values: CDR1 MGHRA, CDR2 YSYEKL. CDR3 size: 15 residues. The V gene lost 0 bases and the J gene lost 0 bases, with 6 bases spanning the gap. The CDR3: CASSQDGGSNQPQHF. CDR3 DNA: TGCGCCAGCAGCCAAGACGGGGGTAGCAATCAGCCCCAGCATTTT.

V gene TRBV27 combines with J gene TRBJ1-6, with 11 positions matching TRBD1. The germline CDR1 and CDR2 sequences are MNHEY and SMNVEV (reference sequence). The CDR3 has 17 residues. Trimming removed 5 bases from V and 8 bases from J; junction bases left unmatched: 11. The CDR3 reads CASSNGQGAIVDSPLHF. DNA for the CDR3: TGTGCCAGCAGTAATGGACAGGGGGCGATTGTGGATTCACCCCTCCACTTT.

V and J are TRBV6-1 and TRBJ1-6; the D gene is possibly TRBD1 (6 bases). The CDR3 has 15 residues. V lost 6 bases to trimming and J lost 1 base, with 10 bases between them. The germline V gene encodes CDR1 MNHNS and CDR2 SASEGT. The CDR3 region has the DNA TGTGCCAGCAGGGCAGGGGTATCCTATAATTCACCCCTCCACTTT. Translating it yields CASRAGVSYNSPLHF.

The CDR3 sequence is CASGQGGADTQYF. As DNA, the CDR3 is TGTGCCAGTGGACAGGGAGGCGCAGATACGCAGTATTTT. This chain connects TRBV19 to TRBJ2-3; 8 bases line up with TRBD1. Germline V gene data show CDR1 as LNHDA and CDR2 as SQIVND (reference sequence). V was clipped by 8 bases and J by 4 bases; unmatched bases: 5. The CDR3 spans 13 residues.

This chain links TRBV25-1 with TRBJ2-7, with D perhaps matching TRBD2 (6 bases). This CDR3 is 15 amino acids long. The germline V gene encodes CDR1 MGHDK and CDR2 SYGVNS. CDR3 DNA: TGTGCTACAGGAGGGCGGGGAACCCTTTCCTACGAGCAGTACTTC. It specifies CATGGRGTLSYEQYF.

The V gene is TRBV7-8, the J gene TRBJ2-7, with D maybe TRBD2 (7 bases). The CDR3 is 13 amino acids. Germline CDR1 and CDR2: SGHVS and FQNEAQ. V lost 3 bases, J lost 6 bases, and 12 bases lay in between. The CDR3 loop is CASSFGGAGEQYF. In nucleotides, the CDR3 is TGTGCCAGCAGCTTTGGGGGGGCTGGCGAGCAGTACTTC.

The gene calls are TRBV30 and TRBJ2-3, with D perhaps matching TRBD2 (6 bases). Germline loops: CDR1 GTSNPN, CDR2 SVGIG (reference sequence). The CDR3 sequence is 17 residues long. V lost 5 bases, J lost 5 bases, and 26 bases lay in between. In DNA form, the CDR3 reads TGTGCCTGGGAGGGACTTGCCTTCTGGCACCGGGGAGATACGCAGTATTTT. It yields the protein CAWEGLAFWHRGDTQYF.

The chain employs TRBV11-3 and TRBJ1-2; 7 bases are shared with TRBD1. This CDR3 has 13 residues. The germline gives CDR1 SGHNT, CDR2 YENEEA. V dropped 7 bases and J dropped 8; count of bases not matched to a gene: 10. CDR3 DNA sequence: TGTGCCAGCACCAGGGGGGCAGGGGAAGGCTACACCTTC. Its protein product is CASTRGAGEGYTF.

The rearrangement links TRBV6-5 to TRBJ2-5; 8 bases are shared with TRBD1. The J call may be mistaken, given a closer DNA end match to TRBJ2-7. Germline lookup yields CDR1 MNHEY and CDR2 SVGAGI. The CDR3 is 15 residues long. As DNA, the CDR3 is TGTGCCAGCAGTTACTTGACAGGGGATCGCTACGAGCAGTACTTC. Its protein is CASSYLTGDRYEQYF.